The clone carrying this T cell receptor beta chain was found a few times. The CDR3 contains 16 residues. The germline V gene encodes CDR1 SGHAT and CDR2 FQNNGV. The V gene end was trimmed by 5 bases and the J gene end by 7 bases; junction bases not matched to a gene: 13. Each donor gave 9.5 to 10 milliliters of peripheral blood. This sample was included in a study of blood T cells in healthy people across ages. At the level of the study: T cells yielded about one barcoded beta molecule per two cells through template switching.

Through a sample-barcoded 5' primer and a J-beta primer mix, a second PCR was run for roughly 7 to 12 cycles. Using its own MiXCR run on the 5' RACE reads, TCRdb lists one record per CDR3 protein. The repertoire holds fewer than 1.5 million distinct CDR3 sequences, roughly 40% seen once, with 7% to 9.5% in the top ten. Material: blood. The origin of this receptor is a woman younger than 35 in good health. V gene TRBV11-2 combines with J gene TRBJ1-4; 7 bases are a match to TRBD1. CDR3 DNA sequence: TGTGCCAGCAGCCCAGATCTCAGGGGGGAAGGTGAAAAACTGTTTTTT. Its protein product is CASSPDLRGEGEKLFF.